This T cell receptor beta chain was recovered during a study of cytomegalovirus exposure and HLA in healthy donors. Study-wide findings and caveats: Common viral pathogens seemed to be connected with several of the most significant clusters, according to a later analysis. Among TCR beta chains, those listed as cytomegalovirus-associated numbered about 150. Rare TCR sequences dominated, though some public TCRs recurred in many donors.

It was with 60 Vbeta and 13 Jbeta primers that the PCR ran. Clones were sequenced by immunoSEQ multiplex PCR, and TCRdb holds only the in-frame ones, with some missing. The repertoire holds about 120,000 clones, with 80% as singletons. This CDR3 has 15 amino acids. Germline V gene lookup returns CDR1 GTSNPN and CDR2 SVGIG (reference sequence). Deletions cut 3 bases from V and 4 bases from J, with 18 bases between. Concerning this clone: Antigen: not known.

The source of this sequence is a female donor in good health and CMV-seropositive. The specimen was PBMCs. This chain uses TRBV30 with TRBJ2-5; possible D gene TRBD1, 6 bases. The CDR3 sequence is CAWSFGTLERETQYF. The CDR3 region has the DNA TGTGCCTGGAGCTTCGGGACACTGGAAAGAGAGACCCAGTACTTC.